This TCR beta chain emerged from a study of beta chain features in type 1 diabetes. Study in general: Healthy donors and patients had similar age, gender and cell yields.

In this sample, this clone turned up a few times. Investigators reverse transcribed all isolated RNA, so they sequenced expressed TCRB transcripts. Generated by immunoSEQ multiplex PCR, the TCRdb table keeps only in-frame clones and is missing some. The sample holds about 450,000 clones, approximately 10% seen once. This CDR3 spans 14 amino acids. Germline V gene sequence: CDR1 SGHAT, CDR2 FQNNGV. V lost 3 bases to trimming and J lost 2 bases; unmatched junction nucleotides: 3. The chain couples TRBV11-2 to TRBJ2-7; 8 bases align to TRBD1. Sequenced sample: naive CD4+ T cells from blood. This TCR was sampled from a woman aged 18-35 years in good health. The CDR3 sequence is CASSLGQDPYEQYF. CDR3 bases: TGTGCCAGCAGCTTGGGACAGGACCCCTACGAGCAGTACTTC.